This T cell receptor beta chain was captured by sequencing in a study of T cell repertoires in cytomegalovirus infection. About the study: Matching HLA type, along with CMV infection, was indicated by public TCR beta signatures.

CDR1 and CDR2 from the germline V gene are SGHTA and FQGNSA. CDR3 size: 12 residues. The V end lost 4 bases, the J end lost 8 bases, and 11 bases lay between the germline ends. Study results and limitations: The cumulative frequency of public TCR beta families distinguished individuals who carried CMV together with the relevant HLA. HLA-C-restricted, CMV-specific TCR beta clonotypes were dominant ex vivo.

Many counts were recorded for this clonotype. Its antigen is unknown. TCRdb reanalysed the reads using MiXCR and keeps one entry per CDR3 protein. This sample has fewer than 200,000 distinct CDR3 sequences; roughly an eighth occur once, and the top ten carry over 25%. The chain is built from TRBV7-2 and TRBJ1-2; maybe TRBD1 (6 bases). This sequence originates from a human donor in good health (CMV status not recorded). Some clones in this sample may be carry-over from other donors' samples. Sequenced: PBMCs. The CDR3 coding sequence is TGTGCCAGCAGCTCGGGACAAAGGGGCTACACCTTC. Its translation: CASSSGQRGYTF.